This T cell receptor beta chain was documented in a study of radiotherapy plus CTLA-4 blockade in lung cancer. Germline values: CDR1 MDHEN, CDR2 SYDVKM. Trimming took 5 bases from V and 5 from J, leaving 18 bases between them. There are 16 residues in the CDR3. Data came from immunoSEQ multiplex PCR; TCRdb stores just in-frame clones and leaves some out. This table has some 30,000 clones, about 81% appearing once. The genes are TRBV28 and TRBJ2-2; a possible D gene is TRBD1 (6 bases). The source material was peripheral blood, sampled from a patient treated with radiotherapy plus ipilimumab. The sequence was obtained from a human donor with non-small cell lung cancer that progressed on radiotherapy plus ipilimumab. The CDR3 region is CASSRRAGGFTGELFF. Here the CDR3 DNA reads TGTGCCAGCAGTCGCCGGGCTGGGGGCTTTACCGGGGAGCTGTTTTTT.